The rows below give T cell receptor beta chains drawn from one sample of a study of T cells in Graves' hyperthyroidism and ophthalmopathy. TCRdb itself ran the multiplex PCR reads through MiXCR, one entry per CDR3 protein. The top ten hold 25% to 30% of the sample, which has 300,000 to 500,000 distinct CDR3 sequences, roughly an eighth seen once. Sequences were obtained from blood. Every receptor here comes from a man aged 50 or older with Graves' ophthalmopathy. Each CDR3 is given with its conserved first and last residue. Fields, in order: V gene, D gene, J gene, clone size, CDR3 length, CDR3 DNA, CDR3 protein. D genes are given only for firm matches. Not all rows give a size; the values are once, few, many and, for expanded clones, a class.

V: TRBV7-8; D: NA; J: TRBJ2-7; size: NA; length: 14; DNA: TGTGCCAGCAGCACCCGGGACACCACCTACGAGCAGTACTTC; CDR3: CASSTRDTTYEQYF
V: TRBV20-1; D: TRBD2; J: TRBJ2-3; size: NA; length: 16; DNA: TGCAGTGCTAGAGATATAAGGAGCGGGAGGACAGATACGCAGTATTTT; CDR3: CSARDIRSGRTDTQYF
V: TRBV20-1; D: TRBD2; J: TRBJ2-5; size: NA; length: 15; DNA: TGCAGTGCTAGCGCCGTAGCGGGGTACGGAGAGACCCAGTACTTC; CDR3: CSASAVAGYGETQYF
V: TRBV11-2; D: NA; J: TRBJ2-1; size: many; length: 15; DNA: TGTGCCAGCAGCTTAGCGCGTGCGACCTACAATGAGCAGTTCTTC; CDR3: CASSLARATYNEQFF
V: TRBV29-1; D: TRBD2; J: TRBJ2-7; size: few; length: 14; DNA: TGCAGCGTTGATGGGGCTAGCGGGAGTTACGAGCAGTACTTC; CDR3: CSVDGASGSYEQYF
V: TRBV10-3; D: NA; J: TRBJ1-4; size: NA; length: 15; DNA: TGTGCCATCAGTGAGACCAGCGCTCCGGGTGAAAAACTGTTTTTT; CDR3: CAISETSAPGEKLFF
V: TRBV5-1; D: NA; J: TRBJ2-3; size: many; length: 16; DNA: TGCGCCAGCAGCCCTGGGGTAGCGGAAGACACAGATACGCAGTATTTT; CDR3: CASSPGVAEDTDTQYF
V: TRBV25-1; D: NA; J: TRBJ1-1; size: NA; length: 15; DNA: TGTGCCAGCAGTGAAATAGGCCGACTGAACACTGAAGCTTTCTTT; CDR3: CASSEIGRLNTEAFF
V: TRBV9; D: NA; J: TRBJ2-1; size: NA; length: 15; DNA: TGTGCCAGCAGCGTAGTAGGGAGCTCCTACAATGAGCAGTTCTTC; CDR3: CASSVVGSSYNEQFF
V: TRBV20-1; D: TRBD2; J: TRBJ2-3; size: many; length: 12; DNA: TGCAGTGCTAGGTTAGCGGGAGATACGCAGTATTTT; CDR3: CSARLAGDTQYF
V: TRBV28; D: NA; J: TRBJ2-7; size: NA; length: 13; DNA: TGTGCCAGCGAGAGAAGTTCATCCTACGAGCAGTACTTC; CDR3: CASERSSSYEQYF
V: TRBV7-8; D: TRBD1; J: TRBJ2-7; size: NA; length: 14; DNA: TGTGCCAGCAGCTTAGGGACAGGCTTCTACGAGCAGTACTTC; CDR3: CASSLGTGFYEQYF
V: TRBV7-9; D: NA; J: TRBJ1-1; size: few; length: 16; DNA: TGTGCCAGCAGCTTAGCCAGGGTTCTAACAAACACTGAAGCTTTCTTT; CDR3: CASSLARVLTNTEAFF
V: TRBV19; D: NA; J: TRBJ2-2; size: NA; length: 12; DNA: TGTGCCTCAGCGCCAGGCGCCGGGGAGCTGTTTTTT; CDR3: CASAPGAGELFF
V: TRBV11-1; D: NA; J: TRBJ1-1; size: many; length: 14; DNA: TGTGCCAGCAGCGCAGAGGACAGAGTGAGTGAAGCTTTCTTT; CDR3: CASSAEDRVSEAFF
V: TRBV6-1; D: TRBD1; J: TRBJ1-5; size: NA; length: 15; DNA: TGTGCCATCGAATTCGGGGACAGGGTAACTCAGCCCCAGCATTTT; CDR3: CAIEFGDRVTQPQHF
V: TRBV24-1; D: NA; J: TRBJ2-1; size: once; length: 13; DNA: TGTGCCACCAGTGACCCCCTAGACAATGAGCAGTTCTTC; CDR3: CATSDPLDNEQFF
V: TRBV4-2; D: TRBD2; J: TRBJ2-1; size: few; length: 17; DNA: TGTGCCAGCAGCCAAGGGCACTCTAGCGGGGCCTCCAATGAGCAGTTCTTC; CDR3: CASSQGHSSGASNEQFF
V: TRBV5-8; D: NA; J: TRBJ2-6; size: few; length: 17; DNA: TGTGCCAGCAGCCGGGAGTTTGGGGGCTCTGGGGCCAACGTCCTGACTTTC; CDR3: CASSREFGGSGANVLTF
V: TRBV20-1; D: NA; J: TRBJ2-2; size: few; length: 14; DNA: TGCAGTGCTAGATCTCCCCGAGGGCCCGGGGAGCTGTTTTTT; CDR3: CSARSPRGPGELFF
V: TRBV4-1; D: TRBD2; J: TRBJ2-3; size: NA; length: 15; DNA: TGCGCCAGCAGCCAGTTCCTAGCGGACACAGATACGCAGTATTTT; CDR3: CASSQFLADTDTQYF
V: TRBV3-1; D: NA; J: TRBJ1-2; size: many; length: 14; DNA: TGTGCCAGCAGTTCAGGGACAAGCATAATTGGCTACACCTTC; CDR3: CASSSGTSIIGYTF
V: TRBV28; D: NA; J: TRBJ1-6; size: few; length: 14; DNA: TGTGCCAGCAGTTTGGGATTGGTTAATTCACCCCTCCACTTT; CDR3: CASSLGLVNSPLHF
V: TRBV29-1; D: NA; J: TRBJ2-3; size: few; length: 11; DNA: TGCAGCGTTGAAGTGTGGGATACGCAGTATTTT; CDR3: CSVEVWDTQYF
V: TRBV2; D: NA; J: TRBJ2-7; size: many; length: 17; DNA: TGTGCCAGCAGTGAAGAAGGGTCAGGGGTCCTCTCCTACGAGCAGTACTTC; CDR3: CASSEEGSGVLSYEQYF
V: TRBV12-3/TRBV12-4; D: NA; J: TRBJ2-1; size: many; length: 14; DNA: TGTGCCAGCACCCCCCCTGGGACTGCCAATGAGCAGTTCTTC; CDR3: CASTPPGTANEQFF